This TCR beta chain was recovered during a study of Ad26.COV2.S vaccination and SARS-CoV-2 variants. Method: immunoSEQ multiplex PCR; TCRdb's copy keeps in-frame clones and lacks some. This table has some 520,000 clones, roughly 87% appearing once. Study-level points and caveats: Spike-specific CD8+ and CD4+ T cell responses reportedly showed substantial breadth after vaccination.

A remark on this clone: What it binds is not known.

Stated treatment: about 20 received Ad26.COV2.S at low or high dose, single or two shots; 5 received placebo; per-sample allocation not given. Collection of the samples took place on day 63 after the first injection of vaccine or placebo. The receptor comes from a person aged 18 to 59 who received the Ad26.COV2.S COVID-19 vaccine or a placebo. The sample was peripheral blood, taken in a trial of Ad26.COV2.S vaccine versus placebo.

The DNA of the CDR3 is TGTGCCAGCAGCGTAGTTGGGACCCCGAACACTGAAGCTTTCTTT. Protein: CASSVVGTPNTEAFF. The V call is TRBV9, the J call TRBJ1-1, with D tentatively TRBD1 (5 bases). The V gene lost 0 bases and the J gene lost 1 base, with 10 bases spanning the gap. CDR3 size: 15 residues. Germline assignment: CDR1 SGDLS and CDR2 YYNGEE. The full variable domain, completed using reference TRBV9 and TRBJ1-1, is DSGVTQTPKHLITATGQRVTLRCSPRSGDLSVYWYQQSLDQGLQFLIQYYNGEERAKGNILERFSAQQFPDLHSELNLSSLELGDSALYFCASSVVGTPNTEAFFGQGTRLTVV.